Below, one TCR beta chain is given with its context. What it recognizes is unknown. One junction end does not reproduce the germline sequence, and a read error may be involved. Germline CDR1 and CDR2: MGHRA and YSYEKL. The CDR3 loop spans 13 amino acids. The sample originates from a study of shared clonotypes between healthy human individuals. Naive CD8 cells, CD45RO-negative and positively selected for CCR7, excluded terminally differentiated effector memory CD45RA+ cells. Donors were healthy HIV-negative adults without recently reported acute infections or vaccinations. The data were produced by immunoSEQ multiplex PCR, yet TCRdb's version contains in-frame clones alone and is incomplete. Altogether millions of clones are present, roughly 91% being singletons, with the ten largest covering 1.5% to 2%. Study observations and caveats: Rarefaction revealed incomplete sorted-subset sequencing despite large depth.

Sequencing used naive CD8+ T cells from PBMCs. This receptor was identified in a man between 18 and 35 years old in good health. Some clones in this sample may be carry-over from other donors' samples. This rearrangement joins TRBV4-1 to TRBJ2-3; a weak D match, TRBD1 (6 bases). CDR3 sequence (DNA): TGCGCCAGCAGCCCACGGGACACAAATACGCAGTATTTT. Protein: CASSPRDTNTQYF.